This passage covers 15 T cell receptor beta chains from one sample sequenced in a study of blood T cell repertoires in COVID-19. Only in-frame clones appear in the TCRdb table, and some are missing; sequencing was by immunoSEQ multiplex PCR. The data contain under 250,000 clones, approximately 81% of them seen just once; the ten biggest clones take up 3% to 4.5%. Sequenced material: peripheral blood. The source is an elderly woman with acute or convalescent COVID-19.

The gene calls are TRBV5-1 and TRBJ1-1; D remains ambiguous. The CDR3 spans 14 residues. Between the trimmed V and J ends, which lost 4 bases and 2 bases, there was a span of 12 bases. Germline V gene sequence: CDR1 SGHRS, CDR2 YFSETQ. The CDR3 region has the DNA TGCGCCAGCAGCCTTCAGGCAGGCAACACTGAAGCTTTCTTT. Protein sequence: CASSLQAGNTEAFF.

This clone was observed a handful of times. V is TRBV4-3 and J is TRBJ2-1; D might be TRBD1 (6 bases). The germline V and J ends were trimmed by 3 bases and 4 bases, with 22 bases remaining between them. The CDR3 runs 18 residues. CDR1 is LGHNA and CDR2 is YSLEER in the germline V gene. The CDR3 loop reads CASSQGSWGQPVYNEQFF. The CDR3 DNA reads TGCGCCAGCAGCCAGGGTAGCTGGGGACAACCAGTTTACAATGAGCAGTTCTTC.

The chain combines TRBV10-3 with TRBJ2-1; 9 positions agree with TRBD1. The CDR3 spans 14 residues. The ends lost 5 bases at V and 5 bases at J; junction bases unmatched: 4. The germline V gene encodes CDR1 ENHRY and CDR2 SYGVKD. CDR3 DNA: TGTGCCATCAGTAAAGGGACAGGGAACAATGAGCAGTTCTTC. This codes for CAISKGTGNNEQFF.

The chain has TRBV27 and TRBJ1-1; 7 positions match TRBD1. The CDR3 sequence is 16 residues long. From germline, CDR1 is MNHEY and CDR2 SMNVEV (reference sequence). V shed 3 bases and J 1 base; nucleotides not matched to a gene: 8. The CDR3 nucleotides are TGTGCCAGCAGTTTGAGACCGGGACAGTCGAACACTGAAGCTTTCTTT. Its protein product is CASSLRPGQSNTEAFF.

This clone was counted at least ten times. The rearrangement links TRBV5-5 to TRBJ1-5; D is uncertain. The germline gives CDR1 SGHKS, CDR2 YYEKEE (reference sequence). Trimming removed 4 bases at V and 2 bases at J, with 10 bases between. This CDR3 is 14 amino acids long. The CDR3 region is CASSPTVGNQPQHF. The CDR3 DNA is TGTGCCAGCAGCCCCACTGTTGGCAATCAGCCCCAGCATTTT.

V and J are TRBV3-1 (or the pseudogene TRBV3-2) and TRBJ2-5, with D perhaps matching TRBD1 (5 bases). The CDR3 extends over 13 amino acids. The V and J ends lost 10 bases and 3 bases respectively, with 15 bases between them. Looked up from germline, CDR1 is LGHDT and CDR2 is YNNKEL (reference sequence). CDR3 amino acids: CAIQGWAEETQYF. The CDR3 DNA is TGTGCCATCCAGGGCTGGGCAGAAGAGACCCAGTACTTC.

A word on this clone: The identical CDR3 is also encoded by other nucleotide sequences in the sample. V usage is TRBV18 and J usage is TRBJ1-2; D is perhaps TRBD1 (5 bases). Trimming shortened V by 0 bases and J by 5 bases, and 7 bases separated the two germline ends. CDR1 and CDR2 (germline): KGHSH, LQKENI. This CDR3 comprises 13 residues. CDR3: CASSPPGGYGYTF. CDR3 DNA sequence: TGTGCCAGCTCACCACCCGGGGGATATGGCTACACCTTC.

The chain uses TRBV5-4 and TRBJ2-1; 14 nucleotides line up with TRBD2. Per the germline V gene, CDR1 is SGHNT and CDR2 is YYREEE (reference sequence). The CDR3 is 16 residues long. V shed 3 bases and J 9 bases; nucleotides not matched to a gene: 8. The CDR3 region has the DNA TGTGCCAGCAGCTCCGGACTAGCGGGGGGTCTAGGTGAGCAGTTCTTC. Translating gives CASSSGLAGGLGEQFF.

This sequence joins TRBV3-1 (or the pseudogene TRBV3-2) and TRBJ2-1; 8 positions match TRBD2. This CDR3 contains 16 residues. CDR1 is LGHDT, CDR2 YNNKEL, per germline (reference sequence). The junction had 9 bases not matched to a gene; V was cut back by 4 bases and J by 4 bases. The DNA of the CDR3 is TGTGCCAGCAGCCCCGCCGGGGGGGCCCTTTACAATGAGCAGTTCTTC. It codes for CASSPAGGALYNEQFF.

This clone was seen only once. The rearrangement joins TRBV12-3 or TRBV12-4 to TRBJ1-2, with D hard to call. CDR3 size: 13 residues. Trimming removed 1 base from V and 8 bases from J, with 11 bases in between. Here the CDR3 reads CASSLGIPGGYTF. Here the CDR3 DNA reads TGTGCCAGCAGTTTAGGAATCCCGGGGGGCTACACCTTC.

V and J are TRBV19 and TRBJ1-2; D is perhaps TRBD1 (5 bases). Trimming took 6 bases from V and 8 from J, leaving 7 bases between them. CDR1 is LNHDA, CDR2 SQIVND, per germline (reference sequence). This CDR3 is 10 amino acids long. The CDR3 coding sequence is TGTGCCAGTAGAGGGGAAGGCTACACCTTC. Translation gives CASRGEGYTF.

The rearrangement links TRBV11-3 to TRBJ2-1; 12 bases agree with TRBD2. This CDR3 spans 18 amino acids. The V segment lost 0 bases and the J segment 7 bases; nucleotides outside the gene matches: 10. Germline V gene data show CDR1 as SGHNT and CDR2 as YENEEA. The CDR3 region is CASSLDSPSGGVRNEQFF. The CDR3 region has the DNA TGTGCCAGCAGCTTAGATTCCCCTAGCGGGGGGGTTAGGAATGAGCAGTTCTTC.

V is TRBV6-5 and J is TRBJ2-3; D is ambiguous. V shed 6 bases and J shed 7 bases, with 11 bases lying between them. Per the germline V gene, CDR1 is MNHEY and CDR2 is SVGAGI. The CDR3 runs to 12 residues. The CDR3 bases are TGTGCCAGCAGCAACTACTTCAATACGCAGTATTTT. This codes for CASSNYFNTQYF.

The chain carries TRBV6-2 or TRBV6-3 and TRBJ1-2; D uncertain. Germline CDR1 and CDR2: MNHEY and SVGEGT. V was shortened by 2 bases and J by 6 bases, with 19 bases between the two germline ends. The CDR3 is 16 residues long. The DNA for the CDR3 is TGTGCCAGCAGTTACGGTTGGGCAGGTCAGAAGAATGGCTACACCTTC. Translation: CASSYGWAGQKNGYTF.

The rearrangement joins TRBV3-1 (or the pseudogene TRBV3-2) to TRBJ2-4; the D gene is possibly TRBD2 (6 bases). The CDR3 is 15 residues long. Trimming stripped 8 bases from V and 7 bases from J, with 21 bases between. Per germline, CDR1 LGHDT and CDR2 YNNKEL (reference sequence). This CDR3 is CASGSYSGDGNIQYF. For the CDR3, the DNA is TGTGCCAGCGGATCGTATTCGGGGGATGGGAACATTCAGTACTTC.